This T cell receptor beta chain came from a study of blood T cell repertoires in COVID-19. Trimming removed 0 bases at V and 4 bases at J, with 15 bases between. This CDR3 is 16 amino acids long. Germline V gene sequence: CDR1 MNHNS, CDR2 SASEGT. In the original processing: Nucleated cell counts were estimated from reference gene primer amplification. This table comes from immunoSEQ multiplex PCR, and its TCRdb copy is limited to in-frame clones, with some not included. The DNA was the basis for D and trimming; V, J and clone size are from that table. This table has about 140,000 clones, roughly four fifths appearing once.

The chain carries TRBV6-1 and TRBJ1-2; maybe TRBD1 (5 bases). Input material: peripheral blood. The receptor was isolated from a human donor in a cohort sampled during active COVID-19. CDR3 protein: CASSEAAGNRGYGYTF. CDR3 in DNA: TGTGCCAGCAGTGAAGCGGCAGGAAATAGGGGCTATGGCTACACCTTC.